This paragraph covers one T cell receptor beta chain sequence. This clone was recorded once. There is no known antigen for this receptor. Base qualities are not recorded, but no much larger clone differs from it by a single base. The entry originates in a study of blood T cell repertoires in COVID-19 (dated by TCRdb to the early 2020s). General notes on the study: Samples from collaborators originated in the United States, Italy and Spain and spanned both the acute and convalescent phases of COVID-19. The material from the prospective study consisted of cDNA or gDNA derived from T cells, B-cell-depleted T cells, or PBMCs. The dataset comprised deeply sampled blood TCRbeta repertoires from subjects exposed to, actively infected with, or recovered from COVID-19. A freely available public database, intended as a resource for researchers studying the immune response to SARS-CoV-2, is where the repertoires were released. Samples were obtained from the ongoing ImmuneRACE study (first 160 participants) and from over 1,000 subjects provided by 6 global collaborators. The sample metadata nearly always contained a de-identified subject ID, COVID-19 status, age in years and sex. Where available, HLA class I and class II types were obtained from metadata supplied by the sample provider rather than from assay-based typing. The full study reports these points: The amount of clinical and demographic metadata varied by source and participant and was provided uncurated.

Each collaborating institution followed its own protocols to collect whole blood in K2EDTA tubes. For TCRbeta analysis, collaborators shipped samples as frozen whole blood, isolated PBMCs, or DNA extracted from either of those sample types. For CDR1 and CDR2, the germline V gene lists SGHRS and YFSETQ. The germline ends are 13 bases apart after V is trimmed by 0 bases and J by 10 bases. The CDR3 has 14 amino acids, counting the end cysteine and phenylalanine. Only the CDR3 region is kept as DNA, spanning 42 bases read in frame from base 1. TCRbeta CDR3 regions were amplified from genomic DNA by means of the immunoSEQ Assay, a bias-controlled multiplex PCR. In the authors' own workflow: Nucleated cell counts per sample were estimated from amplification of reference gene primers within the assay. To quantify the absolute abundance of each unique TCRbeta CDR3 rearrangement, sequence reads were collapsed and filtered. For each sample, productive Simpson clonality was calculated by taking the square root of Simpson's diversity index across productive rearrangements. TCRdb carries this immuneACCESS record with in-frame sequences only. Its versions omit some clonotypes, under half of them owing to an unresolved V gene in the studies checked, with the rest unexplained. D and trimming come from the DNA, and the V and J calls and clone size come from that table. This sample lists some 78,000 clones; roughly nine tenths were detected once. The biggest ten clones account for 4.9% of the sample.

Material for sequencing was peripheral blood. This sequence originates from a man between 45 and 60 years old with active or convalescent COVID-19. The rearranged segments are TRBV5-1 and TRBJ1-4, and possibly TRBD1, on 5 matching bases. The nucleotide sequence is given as TGCGCCAGCAGCTTGGGGCAGGCGGGGGGAAAACTGTTTTTT. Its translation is CASSLGQAGGKLFF.